This T cell receptor (beta chain) came from a study of cytomegalovirus exposure and HLA in healthy donors. Study conclusions and caveats: The classifier reportedly diagnosed cytomegalovirus status with high specificity and sensitivity. The TCR clusters that emerged in the first cohort tended, a later analysis found, to co-occur in the 120 or so validation repertoires. The majority of TCR sequences were rare, yet some public TCRs appeared in many donors.

Separate from the 666-subject first cohort, the 120-subject validation cohort was the one that the donors belonged to. Clones were sequenced by immunoSEQ multiplex PCR, and TCRdb holds only the in-frame ones, with some missing. This table has 150,000 to 200,000 clones, around nine tenths appearing once. Details on this clone: The antigen is undetermined.

The V end lost 1 base, the J end lost 12 bases, and 12 bases lay between the germline ends. Per the germline V gene, CDR1 is SGHNT and CDR2 is YENEEA. This CDR3 has 13 residues. The sequenced sample was PBMCs. The rearrangement links TRBV11-3 to TRBJ2-2; D remains unclear. This TCR was sampled from a man between 18 and 29 years old in good health and CMV-seropositive. CDR3 residues: CASSLGDSRKLFF. CDR3 sequence (DNA): TGTGCCAGCAGCTTAGGTGACTCCCGGAAGCTGTTTTTT.